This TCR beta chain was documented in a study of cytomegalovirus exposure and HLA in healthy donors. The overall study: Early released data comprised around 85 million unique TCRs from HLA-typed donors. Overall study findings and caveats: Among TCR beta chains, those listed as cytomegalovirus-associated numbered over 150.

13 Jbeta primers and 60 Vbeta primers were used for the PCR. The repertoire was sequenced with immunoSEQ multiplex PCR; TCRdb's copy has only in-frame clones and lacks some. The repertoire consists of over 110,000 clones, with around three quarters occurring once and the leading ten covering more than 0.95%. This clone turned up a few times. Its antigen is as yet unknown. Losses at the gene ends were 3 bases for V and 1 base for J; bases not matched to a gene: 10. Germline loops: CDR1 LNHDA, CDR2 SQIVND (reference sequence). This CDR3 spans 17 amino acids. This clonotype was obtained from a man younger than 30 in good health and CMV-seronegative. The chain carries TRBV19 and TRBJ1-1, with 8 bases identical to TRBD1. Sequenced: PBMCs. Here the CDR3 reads CASSMRGQGAQNTEAFF. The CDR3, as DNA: TGTGCCAGTAGTATGAGGGGCCAGGGGGCCCAGAACACTGAAGCTTTCTTT.